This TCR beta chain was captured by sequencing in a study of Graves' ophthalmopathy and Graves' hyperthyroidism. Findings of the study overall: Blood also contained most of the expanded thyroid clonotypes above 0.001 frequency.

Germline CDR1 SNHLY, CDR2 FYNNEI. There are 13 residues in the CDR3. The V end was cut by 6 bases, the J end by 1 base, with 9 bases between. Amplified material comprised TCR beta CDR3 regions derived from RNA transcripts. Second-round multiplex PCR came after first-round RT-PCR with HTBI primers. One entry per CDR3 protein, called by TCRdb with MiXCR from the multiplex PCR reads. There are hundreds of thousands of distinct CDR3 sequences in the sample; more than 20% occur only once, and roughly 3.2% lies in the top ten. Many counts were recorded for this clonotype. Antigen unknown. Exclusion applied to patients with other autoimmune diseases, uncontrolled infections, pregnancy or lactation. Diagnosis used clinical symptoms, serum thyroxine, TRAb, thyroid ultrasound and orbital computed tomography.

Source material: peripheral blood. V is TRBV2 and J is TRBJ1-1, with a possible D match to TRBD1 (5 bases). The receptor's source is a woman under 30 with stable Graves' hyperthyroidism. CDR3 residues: CASRMDTNTEAFF. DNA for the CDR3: TGTGCCAGCAGAATGGACACGAACACTGAAGCTTTCTTT.